This TCR beta chain derives from a study of cytomegalovirus exposure and HLA in healthy donors. Findings and caveats of the study: Later on, an analysis found that several of the most significant clusters appeared to be linked to common viral pathogens, which included parvovirus B19. Diagnosis of cytomegalovirus status made by the classifier reportedly showed high specificity and sensitivity.

In germline, CDR1 is SGHTA, CDR2 FQGNSA. Trimming removed 5 bases from V and 7 bases from J; junction bases left unmatched: 8. The CDR3 covers 14 residues. About this clone: Antigen: not known.

PCR employed 60 Vbeta and 13 Jbeta primers. Sequencing was performed with immunoSEQ multiplex PCR; in TCRdb, only in-frame clones are kept and a portion is missing. Here the sample spans 150,000 to 200,000 clones, just over 75% being singletons. The V and J genes are TRBV7-2 and TRBJ1-5; 7 bases match TRBD1. The sequence was obtained from a woman in her twenties or thirties in good health and CMV-seropositive. The sequenced material came from PBMCs. Written as DNA, the CDR3 is TGTGCCAGCAGCCCCACAGGGGTGGGGCAGCCCCAGCATTTT. Its translation is CASSPTGVGQPQHF.